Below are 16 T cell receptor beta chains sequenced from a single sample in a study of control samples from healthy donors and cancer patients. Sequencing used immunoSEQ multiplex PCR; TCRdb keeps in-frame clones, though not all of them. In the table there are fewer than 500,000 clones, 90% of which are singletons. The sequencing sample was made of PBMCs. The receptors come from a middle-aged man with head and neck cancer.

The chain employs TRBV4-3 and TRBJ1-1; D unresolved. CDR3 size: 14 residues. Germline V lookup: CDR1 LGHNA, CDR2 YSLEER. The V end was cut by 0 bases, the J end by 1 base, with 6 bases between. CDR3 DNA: TGCGCCAGCAGCCAAGATTGGAAGAACACTGAAGCTTTCTTT. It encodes CASSQDWKNTEAFF.

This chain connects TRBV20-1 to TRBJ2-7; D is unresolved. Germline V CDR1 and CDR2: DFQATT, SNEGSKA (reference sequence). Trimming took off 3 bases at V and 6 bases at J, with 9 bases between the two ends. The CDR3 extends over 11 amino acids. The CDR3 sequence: CSASLSGEQYF. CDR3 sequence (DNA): TGCAGTGCTAGCCTATCCGGCGAGCAGTACTTC.

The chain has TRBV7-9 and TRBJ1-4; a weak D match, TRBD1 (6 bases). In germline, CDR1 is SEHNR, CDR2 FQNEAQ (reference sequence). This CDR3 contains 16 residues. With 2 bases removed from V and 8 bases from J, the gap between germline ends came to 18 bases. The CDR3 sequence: CASSLRVGGTVEKLFF. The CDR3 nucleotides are TGTGCCAGCAGCTTACGGGTGGGGGGCACGGTCGAAAAACTGTTTTTT. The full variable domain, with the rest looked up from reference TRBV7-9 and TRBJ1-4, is DTGVSQNPRHKITKRGQNVTFRCDPISEHNRLYWYRQTLGQGPEFLTYFQNEAQLEKSRLLSDRFSAERPKGSFSTLEIQRTEQGDSAMYLCASSLRVGGTVEKLFFGSGTQLSVL.

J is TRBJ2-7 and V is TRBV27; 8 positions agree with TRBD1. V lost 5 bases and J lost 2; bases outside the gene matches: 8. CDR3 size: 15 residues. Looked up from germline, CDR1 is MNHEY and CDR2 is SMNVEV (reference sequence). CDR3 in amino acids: CASSIRTGRPYEQYF. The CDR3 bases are TGTGCCAGCAGTATAAGGACAGGGCGCCCCTACGAGCAGTACTTC.

CDR3 sequence: CASSLAFTSGGDEQYF. CDR3 coding DNA: TGTGCCAGCAGCTTAGCCTTCACTAGCGGGGGAGACGAGCAGTACTTC. The J gene is TRBJ2-7, the V gene TRBV7-2; 11 positions agree with TRBD2. The ends lost 0 bases at V and 5 bases at J; junction bases unmatched: 6. The CDR3 is 16 amino acids. The V gene's germline CDR1 is SGHTA and CDR2 FQGNSA.

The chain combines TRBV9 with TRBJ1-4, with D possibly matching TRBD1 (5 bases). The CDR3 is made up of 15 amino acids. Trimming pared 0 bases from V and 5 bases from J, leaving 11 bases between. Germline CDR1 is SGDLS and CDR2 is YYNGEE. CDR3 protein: CASSVAGGRNEKLFF. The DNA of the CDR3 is TGTGCCAGCAGCGTAGCTGGGGGGAGGAATGAAAAACTGTTTTTT.

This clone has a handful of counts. CDR3 sequence: CASSLSRTTDTQYF. The CDR3 DNA is TGTGCCAGCAGCTTATCCAGGACCACAGATACGCAGTATTTT. The chain links TRBV7-2 to TRBJ2-3; D is undetermined. The germline V gene encodes CDR1 SGHTA and CDR2 FQGNSA. CDR3 length equals 14 residues. Trimming cost V 2 bases and J 2 bases, with 8 bases left between them. The variable domain in full, completed from reference TRBV7-2 and TRBJ2-3, reads GAGVSQSPSNKVTEKGKDVELRCDPISGHTALYWYRQSLGQGLEFLIYFQGNSAPDKSGLPSDRFSAERTGGSVSTLTIQRTQQEDSAVYLCASSLSRTTDTQYFGPGTRLTVL.

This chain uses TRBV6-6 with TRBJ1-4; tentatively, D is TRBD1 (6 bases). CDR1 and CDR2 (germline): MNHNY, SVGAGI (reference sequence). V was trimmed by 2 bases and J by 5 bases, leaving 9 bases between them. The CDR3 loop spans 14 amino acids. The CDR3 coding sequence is TGTGCCAGCAGTTACCAGGGGACGAATGAAAAACTGTTTTTT. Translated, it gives CASSYQGTNEKLFF.

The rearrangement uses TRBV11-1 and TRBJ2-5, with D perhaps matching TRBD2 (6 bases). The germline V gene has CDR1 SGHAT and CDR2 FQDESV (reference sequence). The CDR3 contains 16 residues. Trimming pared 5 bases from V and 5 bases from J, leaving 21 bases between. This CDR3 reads CASSHTPAGGRETQYF. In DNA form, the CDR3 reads TGTGCCAGCAGCCATACCCCAGCGGGTGGAAGGGAGACCCAGTACTTC.

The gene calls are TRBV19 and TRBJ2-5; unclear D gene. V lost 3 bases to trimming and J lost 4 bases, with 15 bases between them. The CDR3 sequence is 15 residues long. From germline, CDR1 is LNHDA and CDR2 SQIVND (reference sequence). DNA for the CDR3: TGTGCCAGTAGTATTAGGCTCAGCTCGGGAGAGACCCAGTACTTC. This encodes CASSIRLSSGETQYF.

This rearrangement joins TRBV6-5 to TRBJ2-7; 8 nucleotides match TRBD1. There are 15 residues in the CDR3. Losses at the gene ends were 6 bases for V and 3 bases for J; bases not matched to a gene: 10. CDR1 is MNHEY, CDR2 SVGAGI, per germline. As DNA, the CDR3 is TGTGCCAGCAGCCAATCCGGGACAGGCCTCTACGAGCAGTACTTC. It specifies CASSQSGTGLYEQYF.

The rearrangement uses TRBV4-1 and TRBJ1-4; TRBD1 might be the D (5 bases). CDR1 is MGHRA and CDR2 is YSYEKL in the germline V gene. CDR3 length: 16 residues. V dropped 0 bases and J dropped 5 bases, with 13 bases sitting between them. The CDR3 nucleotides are TGCGCCAGCAGCCAAGATTCCGGGGCAGGCAATGAAAAACTGTTTTTT. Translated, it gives CASSQDSGAGNEKLFF.

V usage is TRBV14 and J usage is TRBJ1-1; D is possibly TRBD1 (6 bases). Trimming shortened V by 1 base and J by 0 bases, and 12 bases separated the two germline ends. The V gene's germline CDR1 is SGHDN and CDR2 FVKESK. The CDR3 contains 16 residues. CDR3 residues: CASSQGFTGMNTEAFF. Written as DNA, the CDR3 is TGTGCCAGCAGCCAAGGATTCACAGGGATGAACACTGAAGCTTTCTTT.

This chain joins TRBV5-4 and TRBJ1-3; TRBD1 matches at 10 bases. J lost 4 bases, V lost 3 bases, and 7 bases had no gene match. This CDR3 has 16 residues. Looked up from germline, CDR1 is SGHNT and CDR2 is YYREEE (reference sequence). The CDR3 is CASSSPGQGKGNTIYF. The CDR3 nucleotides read TGTGCCAGCAGCTCTCCGGGACAGGGGAAAGGAAACACCATATATTTT.

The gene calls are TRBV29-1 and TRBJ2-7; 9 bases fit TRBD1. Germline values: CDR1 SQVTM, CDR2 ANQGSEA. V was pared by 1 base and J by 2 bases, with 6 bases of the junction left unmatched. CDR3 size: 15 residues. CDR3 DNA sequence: TGCAGCGTTGAAGCTAGGGGGACAGGGACCTACGAGCAGTACTTC. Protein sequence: CSVEARGTGTYEQYF.

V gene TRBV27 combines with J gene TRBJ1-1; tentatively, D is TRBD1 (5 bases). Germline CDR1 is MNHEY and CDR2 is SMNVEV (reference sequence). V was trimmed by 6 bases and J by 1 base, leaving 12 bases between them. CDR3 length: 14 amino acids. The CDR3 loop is CASSVRVSNTEAFF. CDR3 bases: TGTGCCAGCAGCGTCAGGGTTTCGAACACTGAAGCTTTCTTT.